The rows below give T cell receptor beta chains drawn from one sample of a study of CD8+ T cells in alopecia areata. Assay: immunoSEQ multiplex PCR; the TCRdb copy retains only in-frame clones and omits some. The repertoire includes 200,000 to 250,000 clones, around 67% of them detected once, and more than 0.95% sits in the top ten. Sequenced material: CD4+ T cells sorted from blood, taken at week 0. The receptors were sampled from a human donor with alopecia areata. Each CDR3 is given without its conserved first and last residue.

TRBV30,AWKASFDEQF
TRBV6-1,GLEVYGYT
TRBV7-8,ASSLETGFSYGYT
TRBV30,AWSPLAYGYT
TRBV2,ASTAVAGANVLT
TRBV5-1,ASSAGGAEDIQY
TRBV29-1,SVVLVSTDTQY
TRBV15,ATSTTDTINDYT
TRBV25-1,ASSALDTPEGKGLF
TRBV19,ASSTGPQGRPGGYT
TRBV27,ASNTGTRYSNQPQH
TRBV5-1,ASSSRSQGPGEQY
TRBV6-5,ASSLDRAPNQPQH
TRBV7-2,ASSLGAADTQY
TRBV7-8,ASSFTGSNYGYT
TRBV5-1,ASSLWARDTQY
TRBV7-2,ASSLVAGTQY
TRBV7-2,ASSLGTGEQY
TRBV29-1,SVDWGADEQF
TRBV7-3,ASSSTGSGELF
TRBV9,ASSVVVNGGEQY
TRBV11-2,AGRLEGANTGELF
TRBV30,AWSPDRGWEQY
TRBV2,ASSSRGIDEQF
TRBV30,AWSWAG
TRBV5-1,ASSWTGRTEAF
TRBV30,AWSTQGGTDTQY
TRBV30,AWSPSGNQPQH
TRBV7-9,ASSLGTTSNQPQH
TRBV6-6,ATQENYGYT
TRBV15,ATSRGGGFQPQH
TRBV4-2,ASSQASSGLGETQY
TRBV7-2,ASSSHLGTGELF
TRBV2,ASSTGGEQTQY
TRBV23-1,ASGLREQY
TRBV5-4,ASSLQGHEQY
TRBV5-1,ASSLGTNTYEQY
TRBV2,ASTRSLNEKLF
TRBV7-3,ASSFSGRSETQY
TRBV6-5,ASQAPNGDEAF
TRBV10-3,AISEFLEQY
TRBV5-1,ASSWDQETQY
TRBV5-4,ASSKSGAGQETQY